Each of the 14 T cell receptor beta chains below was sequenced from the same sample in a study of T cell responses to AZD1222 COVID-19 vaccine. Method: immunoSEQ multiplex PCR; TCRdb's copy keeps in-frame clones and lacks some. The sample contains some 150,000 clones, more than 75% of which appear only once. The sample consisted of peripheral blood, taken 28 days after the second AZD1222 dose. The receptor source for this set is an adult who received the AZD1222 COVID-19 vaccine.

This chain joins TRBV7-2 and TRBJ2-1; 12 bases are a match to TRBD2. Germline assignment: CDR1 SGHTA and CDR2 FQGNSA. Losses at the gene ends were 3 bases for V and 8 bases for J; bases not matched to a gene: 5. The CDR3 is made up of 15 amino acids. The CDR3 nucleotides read TGTGCCAGCAGCTTCGCTAGCGGGGGGGTTTATGAGCAGTTCTTC. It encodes CASSFASGGVYEQFF. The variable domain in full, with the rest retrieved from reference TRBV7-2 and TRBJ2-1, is GAGVSQSPSNKVTEKGKDVELRCDPISGHTALYWYRQSLGQGLEFLIYFQGNSAPDKSGLPSDRFSAERTGGSVSTLTIQRTQQEDSAVYLCASSFASGGVYEQFFGPGTRLTVL.

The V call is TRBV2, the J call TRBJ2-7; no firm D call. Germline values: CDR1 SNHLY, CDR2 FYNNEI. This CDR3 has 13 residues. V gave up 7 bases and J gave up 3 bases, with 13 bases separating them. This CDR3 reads CASNPTRNYEQYF. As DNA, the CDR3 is TGTGCCAGCAATCCCACGCGGAACTACGAGCAGTACTTC.

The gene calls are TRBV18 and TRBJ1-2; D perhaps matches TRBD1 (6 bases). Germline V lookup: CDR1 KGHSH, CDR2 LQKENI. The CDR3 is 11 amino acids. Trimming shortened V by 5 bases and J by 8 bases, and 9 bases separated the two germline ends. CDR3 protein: CASSTGRGYTF. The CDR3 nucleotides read TGTGCCAGCTCAACAGGGCGCGGCTACACCTTC.

The CDR3 DNA reads as TGTGCCAGCAGGACGACCGGGACAGTAATTTCACCCCTCCACTTT. Its translation is CASRTTGTVISPLHF. V and J are TRBV6-5 and TRBJ1-6; 7 bases agree with TRBD1. The CDR3 consists of 15 residues. Germline V gene lookup returns CDR1 MNHEY and CDR2 SVGAGI. V trimming: 6 bases; J trimming: 9 bases; junction bases outside the gene matches: 11.

Written as DNA, the CDR3 is TGTGCCAGCAGTGACTATCCCAGCGGCTATGGCTACACCTTC. Residues: CASSDYPSGYGYTF. This chain uses TRBV6-4 with TRBJ1-2; no clear D. Germline lookup yields CDR1 MRHNA and CDR2 SNTAGT. The CDR3 has 14 amino acids. Trimming pared 1 base from V and 4 bases from J, leaving 10 bases between.

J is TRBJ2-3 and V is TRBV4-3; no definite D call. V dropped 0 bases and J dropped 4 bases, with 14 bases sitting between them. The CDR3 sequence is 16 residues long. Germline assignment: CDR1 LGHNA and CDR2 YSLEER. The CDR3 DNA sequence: TGCGCCAGCAGCCAAGAGCTCCAAATGAGAGCAGATACGCAGTATTTT. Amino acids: CASSQELQMRADTQYF.

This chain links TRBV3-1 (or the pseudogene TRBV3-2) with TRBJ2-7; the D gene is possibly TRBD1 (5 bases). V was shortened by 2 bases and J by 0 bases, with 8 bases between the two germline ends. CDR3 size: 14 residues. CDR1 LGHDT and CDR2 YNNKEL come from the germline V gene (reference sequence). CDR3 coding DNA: TGTGCCAGCAGCCAAATGACAGCCTCCTACGAGCAGTACTTC. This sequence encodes CASSQMTASYEQYF.

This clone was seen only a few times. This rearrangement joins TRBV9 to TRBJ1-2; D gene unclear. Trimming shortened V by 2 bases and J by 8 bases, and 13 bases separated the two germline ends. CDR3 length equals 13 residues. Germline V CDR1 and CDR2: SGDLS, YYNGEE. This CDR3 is CASSVPGLRGYTF. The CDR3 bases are TGTGCCAGCAGCGTTCCGGGGTTGAGAGGCTACACCTTC.

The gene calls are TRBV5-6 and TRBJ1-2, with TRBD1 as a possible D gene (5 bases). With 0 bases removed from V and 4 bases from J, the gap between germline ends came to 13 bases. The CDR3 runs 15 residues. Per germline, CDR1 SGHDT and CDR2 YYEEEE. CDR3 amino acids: CASSLGTGGSYGYTF. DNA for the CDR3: TGTGCCAGCAGCTTGGGAACAGGCGGCTCCTATGGCTACACCTTC.

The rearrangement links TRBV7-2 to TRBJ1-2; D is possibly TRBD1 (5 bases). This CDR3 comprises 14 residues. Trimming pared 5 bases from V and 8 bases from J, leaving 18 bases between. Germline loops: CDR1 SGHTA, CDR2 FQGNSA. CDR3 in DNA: TGTGCCAGCAGCAACTATCGCAGGGAGAGGGGCTACACCTTC. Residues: CASSNYRRERGYTF.

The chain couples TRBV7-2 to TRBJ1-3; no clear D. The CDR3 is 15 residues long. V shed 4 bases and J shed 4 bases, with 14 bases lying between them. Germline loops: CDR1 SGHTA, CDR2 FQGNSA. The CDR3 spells CASSSLLASGNTIYF. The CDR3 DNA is TGTGCCAGCAGCTCCCTTTTGGCTTCGGGAAACACCATATATTTT.

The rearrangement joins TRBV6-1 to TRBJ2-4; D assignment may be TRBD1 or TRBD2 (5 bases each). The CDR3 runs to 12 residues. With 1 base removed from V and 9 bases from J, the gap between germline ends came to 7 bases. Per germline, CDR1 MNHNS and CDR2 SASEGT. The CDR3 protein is CASSEVGAIQYF. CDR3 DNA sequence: TGTGCCAGCAGTGAAGTCGGGGCCATTCAGTACTTC.

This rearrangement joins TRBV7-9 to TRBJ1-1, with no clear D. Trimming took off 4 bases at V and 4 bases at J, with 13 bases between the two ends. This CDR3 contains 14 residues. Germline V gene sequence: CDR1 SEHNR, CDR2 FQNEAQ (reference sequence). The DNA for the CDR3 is TGTGCCAGCAGCTGGCCAAACATGAGCACTGAAGCTTTCTTT. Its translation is CASSWPNMSTEAFF.

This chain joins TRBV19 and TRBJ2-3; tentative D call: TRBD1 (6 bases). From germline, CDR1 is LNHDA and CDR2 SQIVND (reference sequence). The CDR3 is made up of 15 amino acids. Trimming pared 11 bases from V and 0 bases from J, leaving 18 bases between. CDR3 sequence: CAASVGALSTDTQYF. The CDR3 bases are TGTGCCGCCTCGGTGGGGGCGCTTAGCACAGATACGCAGTATTTT.